This entry lists 15 T cell receptor beta chains sequenced from one sample in a study of shared clonotypes between healthy human individuals. The assay was immunoSEQ multiplex PCR, and TCRdb's table has in-frame clones only and misses some. Seen here are approximately 700,000 clones, 73% observed once, and the top ten hold roughly 2%. The specimen was memory CD4+ T cells sorted from blood. Subset defined: CD45RA-negative fraction. All receptors derive from a woman aged 25 to 45 in good health.

The V and J genes are TRBV11-3 and TRBJ2-3; 11 bases line up with TRBD2. CDR1 is SGHNT, CDR2 YENEEA, per germline. The V segment lost 3 bases and the J segment 5 bases; nucleotides outside the gene matches: 1. The CDR3 has 14 amino acids. CDR3 loop: CASSFTSGRDTQYF. In DNA form, the CDR3 reads TGTGCCAGCAGCTTCACTAGCGGGAGAGATACGCAGTATTTT.

This clone was detected a few times. This chain links TRBV7-9 with TRBJ1-2; no clear D gene. The germline V and J ends were trimmed by 7 bases and 2 bases, with 8 bases remaining between them. Germline V lookup: CDR1 SEHNR, CDR2 FQNEAQ (reference sequence). This CDR3 spans 12 amino acids. CDR3 coding DNA: TGTGCCAGCAATTCTTTGAACTATGGCTACACCTTC. This translates into CASNSLNYGYTF.

V usage is TRBV7-9 and J usage is TRBJ1-2; D is possibly TRBD1 (6 bases). V was pared by 4 bases and J by 3 bases, with 18 bases between. The CDR3 extends over 16 amino acids. Germline CDR1 is SEHNR and CDR2 is FQNEAQ (reference sequence). CDR3 in DNA: TGTGCCAGCAGCTCAAACACACAGGGTTTAGACTATGGCTACACCTTC. This translates into CASSSNTQGLDYGYTF. Full variable domain (missing parts from reference TRBV7-9 and TRBJ1-2): DTGVSQNPRHKITKRGQNVTFRCDPISEHNRLYWYRQTLGQGPEFLTYFQNEAQLEKSRLLSDRFSAERPKGSFSTLEIQRTEQGDSAMYLCASSSNTQGLDYGYTFGSGTRLTVV.

The chain couples TRBV9 to TRBJ1-1; D perhaps matches TRBD1 (5 bases). V was trimmed by 5 bases and J by 1 base, leaving 18 bases between them. The CDR3 runs 16 residues. Germline V gives CDR1 SGDLS, CDR2 YYNGEE. The CDR3 loop reads CASSKRGGSPNTEAFF. The CDR3, as DNA: TGTGCCAGCAGTAAGAGGGGTGGCTCTCCGAACACTGAAGCTTTCTTT.

Only a few counts were recorded for this clone. The chain has TRBV29-1 and TRBJ2-1, with 7 bases lining up with TRBD1. There are 9 residues in the CDR3. Germline V gene data show CDR1 as SQVTM and CDR2 as ANQGSEA. The DNA for the CDR3 is TGCAGAGGACGACAGGGAGAGTTCTTC. It codes for CRGRQGEFF.

V and J are TRBV28 and TRBJ2-5; no clear D. This CDR3 has 15 residues. Germline CDR1 and CDR2: MDHEN and SYDVKM. Trimming cost V 8 bases and J 0 bases, with 16 bases left between them. The CDR3 DNA is TGTGCCAGCGGCCCGGCGATGGGGTACCAAGAGACCCAGTACTTC. The encoded protein is CASGPAMGYQETQYF.

Only a few counts were recorded for this clone. The J gene is TRBJ2-3, the V gene TRBV7-9; D not resolved. Between the trimmed V and J ends, which lost 1 base and 4 bases, there was a span of 6 bases. The CDR3 runs 13 residues. Germline CDR1 and CDR2: SEHNR and FQNEAQ (reference sequence). The CDR3 spells CASSLVVADTQYF. DNA of the CDR3: TGTGCCAGCAGCTTAGTGGTTGCAGATACGCAGTATTTT.

This clone was seen a few times. This chain connects TRBV11-2 to TRBJ1-1, with 9 bases aligning to TRBD1. Losses at the gene ends were 5 bases for V and 4 bases for J; bases not matched to a gene: 11. CDR1 and CDR2 from the germline V gene are SGHAT and FQNNGV. This CDR3 has 16 residues. CDR3 protein: CASSTRTGEGRTEAFF. DNA for the CDR3: TGTGCCAGCAGCACAAGGACAGGGGAGGGGCGCACTGAAGCTTTCTTT.

CDR3 sequence reads: CASRLGTGPYNEQFF. The CDR3 DNA reads TGCGCCAGCAGGTTGGGGACAGGACCGTACAATGAGCAGTTCTTC. The chain links TRBV4-1 to TRBJ2-1; 8 bases match TRBD1. The CDR3 runs to 15 residues. CDR1 and CDR2 (germline): MGHRA, YSYEKL. V dropped 6 bases and J dropped 4; count of bases not matched to a gene: 8.

This chain joins TRBV19 and TRBJ1-5; D ambiguous. The germline gives CDR1 LNHDA, CDR2 SQIVND (reference sequence). This CDR3 contains 14 residues. V was shortened by 3 bases and J by 5 bases, with 11 bases between the two germline ends. The DNA for the CDR3 is TGTGCCAGTAGTATCGGTGGGCGCGATCAGCCCCAGCATTTT. Residues: CASSIGGRDQPQHF.

This clone appeared a single time. V usage is TRBV5-6 and J usage is TRBJ2-5, with unresolved D. Trimming left V 4 bases short and J 5 bases short, with 12 bases between. CDR1 and CDR2 from the germline V gene are SGHDT and YYEEEE. The length of the CDR3 is 13 residues. The CDR3 protein is CASSNLGRETQYF. In nucleotides, the CDR3 is TGTGCCAGCAGCAACCTCGGACGGGAGACCCAGTACTTC. Full variable domain (outside the CDR3, taken from reference TRBV5-6 and TRBJ2-5): DAGVTQSPTHLIKTRGQQVTLRCSPKSGHDTVSWYQQALGQGPQFIFQYYEEEERQRGNFPDRFSGHQFPNYSSELNVNALLLGDSALYLCASSNLGRETQYFGPGTRLLVL.

V is TRBV30 and J is TRBJ1-2, with a weak D call TRBD1 (5 bases). V shed 0 bases and J shed 5 bases, with 13 bases lying between them. The CDR3 is 14 residues long. Germline values: CDR1 GTSNPN, CDR2 SVGIG (reference sequence). CDR3 DNA sequence: TGTGCCTGGAGTGTAGAACCAGGGCCATATGGCTACACCTTC. As protein: CAWSVEPGPYGYTF.

This rearrangement joins TRBV9 to TRBJ2-1; TRBD2 agrees at 9 bases. With V trimmed by 3 bases and J by 5 bases, 15 bases remained unmatched. The germline gives CDR1 SGDLS, CDR2 YYNGEE. The CDR3 covers 18 residues. The CDR3 DNA reads as TGTGCCAGCAGCGCCCTGGGTCGTAGCGGGAGCAGGAACAATGAGCAGTTCTTC. Its protein is CASSALGRSGSRNNEQFF.

The chain links TRBV9 to TRBJ2-1; D perhaps matches TRBD1 (6 bases). The germline gives CDR1 SGDLS, CDR2 YYNGEE. The V end was cut by 0 bases, the J end by 1 base, with 14 bases between. The CDR3 has 17 amino acids. CDR3 nucleotides: TGTGCCAGCAGCGTAGCACCTCTTACAGGGTCCTACAATGAGCAGTTCTTC. It translates to CASSVAPLTGSYNEQFF.

The V gene is TRBV4-1, the J gene TRBJ2-6; TRBD1 matches at 7 bases. The CDR3 sequence is 17 residues long. Germline V gives CDR1 MGHRA, CDR2 YSYEKL. V dropped 3 bases and J dropped 0; count of bases not matched to a gene: 5. This chain's CDR3 is CASSQGWDSSGANVLTF. DNA for the CDR3: TGCGCCAGCAGCCAGGGTTGGGACAGCTCTGGGGCCAACGTCCTGACTTTC.